This T cell receptor (beta chain) derives from a study of breast tumors, draining lymph nodes, adjacent tissues. The CDR3 consists of 14 residues. Looked up from germline, CDR1 is SGHDT and CDR2 is YYEEEE. V trimming: 4 bases; J trimming: 5 bases; junction bases outside the gene matches: 6. One entry per CDR3 protein, called by TCRdb with MiXCR from the multiplex PCR reads. This repertoire shows some 22,000 distinct CDR3 sequences, roughly 40% found once; its top ten account for around 24%. This clonotype ranks as medium-sized. The material sequenced was breast tumor tissue. The rearrangement uses TRBV5-6 and TRBJ2-1; TRBD2 matches at 7 bases. The sequence was collected from a female donor with breast cancer. Some clones in this sample may be carry-over from other donors' samples. DNA for the CDR3: TGTGCCAGCAGCCGAGCGGGGAGCGACAATGAGCAGTTCTTC. It translates to CASSRAGSDNEQFF. Drawing the rest from reference TRBV5-6 and TRBJ2-1, the complete variable domain is DAGVTQSPTHLIKTRGQQVTLRCSPKSGHDTVSWYQQALGQGPQFIFQYYEEEERQRGNFPDRFSGHQFPNYSSELNVNALLLGDSALYLCASSRAGSDNEQFFGPGTRLTVL.